This T cell receptor beta chain was sequenced during a study of T cells in localized non-small cell lung cancer. TCRdb's copy holds only in-frame clones and misses some; the assay was immunoSEQ multiplex PCR. The data contain around 17,000 clones, approximately 90% of them singletons. The table lists this clone with a count of one. Antigen specificity is unknown. Looked up from germline, CDR1 is LNHDA and CDR2 is SQIVND (reference sequence). CDR3 size: 16 residues. V lost 1 base and J lost 0, with 10 bases in between. Findings and limits, study-wide: Among the top 100 tumor clones, a median approximately 55 appeared in adjacent lung. Heterogeneity within the tumor remains possible, as just one region underwent sequencing. Peak T cell clonality was found in uninvolved adjacent lung, exceeding tumor. Patients showing higher blood T cell density tended to see longer overall survival.

The sequence was collected from a male donor aged 60 or older with stage II squamous cell lung carcinoma. Here the sequenced sample was peripheral blood, taken before any cancer treatment. The rearrangement uses TRBV19 and TRBJ1-5, with D uncertain. The CDR3 nucleotides read TGTGCCAGTAGTATAGTTCGGATACTTAGCAATCAGCCCCAGCATTTT. Translated: CASSIVRILSNQPQHF.